This T cell receptor beta chain was obtained from a study of regulatory dendritic cells for organ transplantation. V gave up 1 base and J gave up 6 bases, with 9 bases separating them. The V gene's germline CDR1 is SGHTA and CDR2 FQGTGA. The CDR3 contains 13 residues. CFSE-labeled sorted T cells met regulatory or mature dendritic cells for 4 to 6 days. Regarding this clone: Its antigen is currently unknown.

TCRdb's table, derived via immunoSEQ multiplex PCR, lists solely in-frame clones and lacks some. This sample has 12,000 or so clones, with about 56% found just once. This sequence originates from a human donor in good health. V usage is TRBV7-3 and J usage is TRBJ1-1; no firm D call. The specimen was naive CD8+ T cells from blood cultured with dendritic cells. This sample's subset: CD45RA+ naive T cells. CDR3 sequence reads: CASSLMVGAEAFF. The CDR3 coding sequence is TGTGCCAGCAGCTTAATGGTCGGGGCTGAAGCTTTCTTT.